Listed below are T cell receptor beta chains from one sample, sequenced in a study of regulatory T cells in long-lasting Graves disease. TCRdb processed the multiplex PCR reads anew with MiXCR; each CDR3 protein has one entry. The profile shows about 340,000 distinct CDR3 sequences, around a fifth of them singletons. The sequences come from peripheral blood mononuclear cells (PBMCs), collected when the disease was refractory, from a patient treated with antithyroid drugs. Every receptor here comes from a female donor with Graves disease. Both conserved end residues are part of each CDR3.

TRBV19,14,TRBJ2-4,CASSIGGNKNIQYF
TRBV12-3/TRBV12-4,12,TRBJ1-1,CASSMGQGACFF
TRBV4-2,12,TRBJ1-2,CASSQVLEGHTF
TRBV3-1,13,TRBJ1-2,CASSQEGGYGYTF
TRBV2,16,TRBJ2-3,CASRAGTSGSTDTQYF
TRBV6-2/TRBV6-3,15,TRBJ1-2,CASSTGGTINYGYTF
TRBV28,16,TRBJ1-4,CASSGTSRGFNEKLFF
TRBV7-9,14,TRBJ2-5,CASSLVRGQETQYF
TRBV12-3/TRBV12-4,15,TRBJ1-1,CASPRSRTGAGEAFF
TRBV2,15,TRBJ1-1,CASSGQAQMNTEAFF
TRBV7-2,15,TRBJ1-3,CASSLDRTTGNTIYF